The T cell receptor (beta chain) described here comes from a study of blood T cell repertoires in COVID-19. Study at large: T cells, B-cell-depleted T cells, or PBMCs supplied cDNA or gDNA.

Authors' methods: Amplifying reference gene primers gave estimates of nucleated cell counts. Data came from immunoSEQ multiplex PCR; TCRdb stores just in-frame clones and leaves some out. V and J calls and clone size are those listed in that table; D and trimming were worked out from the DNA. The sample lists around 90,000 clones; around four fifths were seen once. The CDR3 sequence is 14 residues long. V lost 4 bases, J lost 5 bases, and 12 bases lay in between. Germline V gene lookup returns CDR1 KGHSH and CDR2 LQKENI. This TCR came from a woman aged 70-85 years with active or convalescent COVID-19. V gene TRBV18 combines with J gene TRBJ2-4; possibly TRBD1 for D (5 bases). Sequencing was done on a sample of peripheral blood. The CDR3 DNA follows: TGTGCCAGCTCACTCTCGGTAGGGGAAAACATTCAGTACTTC. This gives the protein CASSLSVGENIQYF.